These 31 T cell receptor beta chains share one sample of origin, sequenced in a study of blood T cell repertoires in COVID-19. Profiled with immunoSEQ multiplex PCR; TCRdb holds only in-frame clones, not every one. The sample carries about 180,000 clones, around 87% recorded once. Sequenced sample: peripheral blood. These receptors all come from a woman in her seventies with COVID-19, enrolled during active disease.

V and J are TRBV2 and TRBJ1-3; a weak D match, TRBD1 (6 bases). This CDR3 region has 14 residues. Germline V gene lookup returns CDR1 SNHLY and CDR2 FYNNEI. V was shortened by 5 bases and J by 3 bases, with 11 bases between the two germline ends. CDR3 DNA sequence: TGTGCCAGCAGTAGACAGGCGGATGGAAACACCATATATTTT. It yields the protein CASSRQADGNTIYF.

V usage is TRBV19 and J usage is TRBJ2-3, with 9 bases fitting TRBD2. The trim removed 4 bases at V and 0 bases at J, leaving 11 bases unmatched. Per germline, CDR1 LNHDA and CDR2 SQIVND (reference sequence). The CDR3 runs 18 residues. CDR3 sequence reads: CASSTLGGSGGSTDTQYF. CDR3 in DNA: TGTGCCAGTAGTACCCTCGGCGGTAGCGGGGGTAGCACAGATACGCAGTATTTT.

V gene TRBV5-1 combines with J gene TRBJ2-3; possible D gene TRBD1, 5 bases. Germline CDR1 is SGHRS and CDR2 is YFSETQ. The length of the CDR3 is 14 residues. V lost 4 bases, J lost 5 bases, and 14 bases lay in between. CDR3 in DNA: TGCGCCAGCAGCCCGAATGGGCAGGGAGATACGCAGTATTTT. This gives the protein CASSPNGQGDTQYF.

The chain uses TRBV12-3 or TRBV12-4 and TRBJ2-1; D not resolved. The CDR3 runs to 12 residues. Trimming removed 5 bases at V and 9 bases at J, with 11 bases between. CDR3 DNA sequence: TGTGCCAGCAGTCGGAGTAGTGGTGAGCAGTTCTTC. Its translation: CASSRSSGEQFF.

The J gene is TRBJ1-6, the V gene TRBV6-5; 8 bases are shared with TRBD1. Trimming removed 5 bases from V and 9 bases from J; junction bases left unmatched: 6. Germline CDR1 and CDR2: MNHEY and SVGAGI. This CDR3 comprises 14 residues. The CDR3 bases are TGTGCCAGCAGTAGAGGACAGGGAACTTCACCCCTCCACTTT. This sequence encodes CASSRGQGTSPLHF.

V usage is TRBV10-3 and J usage is TRBJ2-7, with D perhaps matching TRBD1 (5 bases). Germline loops: CDR1 ENHRY, CDR2 SYGVKD. With 3 bases removed from V and 6 bases from J, the gap between germline ends came to 15 bases. This CDR3 is 14 amino acids long. The CDR3 DNA sequence: TGTGCCATCAGTGAACTTGGCAGGGTGGGCGAGCAGTACTTC. Protein product: CAISELGRVGEQYF.

V and J are TRBV7-9 and TRBJ1-3, with D unclear. Germline loops: CDR1 SEHNR, CDR2 FQNEAQ (reference sequence). This CDR3 spans 14 amino acids. Trimming cost V 5 bases and J 2 bases, with 10 bases left between them. As DNA, the CDR3 is TGTGCCAGCAGCGACGGGTCTGCTGGAAACACCATATATTTT. It specifies CASSDGSAGNTIYF.

The J gene is TRBJ1-2, the V gene TRBV28, with TRBD1 as a possible D gene (6 bases). Germline CDR1 MDHEN, CDR2 SYDVKM. V was clipped by 7 bases and J by 7 bases, with 22 bases between them. The CDR3 has 15 residues. CDR3 nucleotide sequence: TGTGCCAGCAAAAATCGCAGGGCAGGGGCCTTTGGCTACACCTTC. It specifies CASKNRRAGAFGYTF.

The chain has TRBV19 and TRBJ1-6; D possibly corresponds to TRBD1 (5 bases). CDR1 LNHDA and CDR2 SQIVND come from the germline V gene (reference sequence). Trimming removed 6 bases from V and 6 bases from J, with 12 bases in between. CDR3 length: 14 residues. This CDR3 is CASRGGPVNSPLHF. The CDR3 bases are TGTGCCAGTAGGGGGGGTCCTGTTAATTCACCCCTCCACTTT.

Here the CDR3 reads CAWSVRWSGELFF. The DNA for the CDR3 is TGTGCCTGGAGTGTCAGATGGTCCGGGGAGCTGTTTTTT. The chain uses TRBV30 and TRBJ2-2; D call uncertain. The V end was cut by 0 bases, the J end by 6 bases, with 8 bases between. The V gene's germline CDR1 is GTSNPN and CDR2 SVGIG (reference sequence). The CDR3 is made up of 13 amino acids. Based on the CDR3 plus reference TRBV30 and TRBJ2-2, the full variable domain is SQTIHQWPATLVQPVGSPLSLECTVEGTSNPNLYWYRQAAGRGLQLLFYSVGIGQISSEVPQNLSASRPQDRQFILSSKKLLLSDSGFYLCAWSVRWSGELFFGEGSRLTVL.

This chain joins TRBV20-1 and TRBJ2-7, with TRBD2 identical over 8 bases. Germline-derived CDR1 and CDR2 are DFQATT and SNEGSKA (reference sequence). V gave up 1 base and J gave up 7 bases; unmatched junction bases: 0. The CDR3 sequence is 11 residues long. The CDR3 here is CSARGLAEQYF. Written as DNA, the CDR3 is TGCAGTGCTAGAGGACTAGCGGAGCAGTACTTC.

The chain has TRBV6-5 and TRBJ1-5; the D gene is possibly TRBD1 (6 bases). The CDR3 is made up of 14 amino acids. CDR1 MNHEY and CDR2 SVGAGI come from the germline V gene. The V and J ends lost 7 bases and 2 bases respectively, with 12 bases between them. CDR3: CASMKQGGNQPQHF. The CDR3 DNA follows: TGTGCCAGCATGAAACAGGGCGGCAATCAGCCCCAGCATTTT.

This chain uses TRBV30 with TRBJ2-7; D is uncertain. The V gene's germline CDR1 is GTSNPN and CDR2 SVGIG (reference sequence). Trimming removed 0 bases at V and 6 bases at J, with 9 bases between. CDR3 size: 12 residues. The CDR3 sequence: CAWSVGNSEQYF. CDR3 in DNA: TGTGCCTGGAGTGTAGGAAACAGCGAGCAGTACTTC.

The chain combines TRBV4-2 with TRBJ1-5; 9 bases map to TRBD1. The CDR3 has 18 residues. With 0 bases clipped from V and 3 bases from J, the junction kept 9 bases outside the gene matches. CDR1 is LGHNA and CDR2 is YNFKEQ in the germline V gene. The CDR3 bases are TGTGCCAGCAGCCAAGACCGAGGCGGGACAGGGAACAATCAGCCCCAGCATTTT. Translating it yields CASSQDRGGTGNNQPQHF.

The V gene is TRBV7-3, the J gene TRBJ2-7; 7 positions agree with TRBD1. Per germline, CDR1 SGHTA and CDR2 FQGTGA. This CDR3 contains 14 residues. The V gene end was trimmed by 2 bases and the J gene end by 6 bases; junction bases not matched to a gene: 7. CDR3 DNA: TGTGCCAGCAGCTTAGGGACAGAAGGCTCCGAGCAGTACTTC. This encodes CASSLGTEGSEQYF.

The chain links TRBV7-6 to TRBJ2-1; 15 bases are a match to TRBD2. Trimming cost V 5 bases and J 10 bases; bases outside gene matches: 15. CDR1 and CDR2 (germline): SGHVS, FNYEAQ. The CDR3 covers 18 residues. The CDR3 DNA sequence: TGTGCCAGCAGCGCTGTCCCGGGACTAGCGGGAGGAGGGGCGGAGCAGTTCTTC. This codes for CASSAVPGLAGGGAEQFF.

The rearrangement uses TRBV19 and TRBJ2-1; TRBD2 agrees at 7 bases. This CDR3 has 15 residues. CDR1 LNHDA and CDR2 SQIVND come from the germline V gene (reference sequence). V shed 5 bases, J shed 2 bases, and the junction held 6 bases outside the gene matches. This CDR3 reads CASSPSSGTYNEQFF. The CDR3 DNA reads as TGTGCCAGTAGTCCGTCTAGCGGTACCTACAATGAGCAGTTCTTC.

The chain joins TRBV30 to TRBJ2-3; D call uncertain. Germline CDR1 and CDR2: GTSNPN and SVGIG (reference sequence). Trimming took 0 bases from V and 0 from J, leaving 7 bases between them. This CDR3 has 14 amino acids. CDR3 DNA sequence: TGTGCCTGGAGTGTACCAGAAAGCACAGATACGCAGTATTTT. It codes for CAWSVPESTDTQYF.

The chain recombines TRBV5-5 with TRBJ2-1; perhaps TRBD1 as D (6 bases). V lost 5 bases to trimming and J lost 0 bases, with 12 bases between them. Germline CDR1 SGHKS, CDR2 YYEKEE (reference sequence). The CDR3 length is 15 residues. In nucleotides, the CDR3 is TGTGCCAGCAGAGTGCAGGGGAGCTCCTACAATGAGCAGTTCTTC. Translation gives CASRVQGSSYNEQFF. Combining the CDR3 with reference TRBV5-5 and TRBJ2-1 gives the whole variable domain DAGVTQSPTHLIKTRGQQVTLRCSPISGHKSVSWYQQVLGQGPQFIFQYYEKEERGRGNFPDRFSARQFPNYSSELNVNALLLGDSALYLCASRVQGSSYNEQFFGPGTRLTVL.

The chain has TRBV29-1 and TRBJ2-3; D gene uncertain. This CDR3 comprises 14 residues. Germline assignment: CDR1 SQVTM and CDR2 ANQGSEA. The V end lost 4 bases, the J end lost 0 bases, and 11 bases lay between the germline ends. The CDR3 protein is CSVAESHSTDTQYF. In DNA, the CDR3 is TGCAGCGTTGCGGAGTCTCATAGCACAGATACGCAGTATTTT.

Written as DNA, the CDR3 is TGTGCCAGCAGTCCAGGGGGCCGGGACGAGCAGTACTTC. It translates to CASSPGGRDEQYF. V is TRBV28 and J is TRBJ2-7, with 8 bases matching TRBD1. This CDR3 is 13 amino acids long. Germline V gene sequence: CDR1 MDHEN, CDR2 SYDVKM. V lost 5 bases to trimming and J lost 5 bases; unmatched junction nucleotides: 5. Full variable domain (remainder filled in from reference TRBV28 and TRBJ2-7): DVKVTQSSRYLVKRTGEKVFLECVQDMDHENMFWYRQDPGLGLRLIYFSYDVKMKEKGDIPEGYSVSREKKERFSLILESASTNQTSMYLCASSPGGRDEQYFGPGTRLTVT.

The rearrangement joins TRBV25-1 to TRBJ1-1, with TRBD1 matching over 7 bases. Germline CDR1 MGHDK, CDR2 SYGVNS. This CDR3 comprises 12 residues. Losses at the gene ends were 3 bases for V and 8 bases for J; bases not matched to a gene: 3. The CDR3 is CASSDTTGEAFF. CDR3 DNA: TGTGCCAGCAGTGATACGACAGGGGAAGCTTTCTTT.

This clone came up once. J is TRBJ1-1 and V is TRBV5-1, with no clear D. The V gene lost 0 bases and the J gene lost 6 bases, with 9 bases spanning the gap. From germline, CDR1 is SGHRS and CDR2 YFSETQ. CDR3 size: 13 residues. The CDR3 loop reads CASSLAGRPEAFF. The CDR3 nucleotides read TGCGCCAGCAGCTTGGCGGGTAGGCCTGAAGCTTTCTTT.

This rearrangement joins TRBV19 to TRBJ1-3; D is unclear. This CDR3 has 13 amino acids. V lost 4 bases to trimming and J lost 3 bases, with 7 bases between them. Germline CDR1 LNHDA, CDR2 SQIVND (reference sequence). The CDR3 reads CASSTDNGNTIYF. In DNA form, the CDR3 reads TGTGCCAGTAGTACCGACAATGGAAACACCATATATTTT.

This clone was picked up one time. The J gene is TRBJ1-1, the V gene TRBV5-1; the D is unclear. The CDR3 runs 14 residues. Germline CDR1 is SGHRS and CDR2 is YFSETQ. Trimming shortened V by 3 bases and J by 3 bases, and 12 bases separated the two germline ends. CDR3 DNA sequence: TGCGCCAGCAGCTCGGTCCCAGGTTACACTGAAGCTTTCTTT. Its translation: CASSSVPGYTEAFF.

This chain connects TRBV3-1 (or the pseudogene TRBV3-2) to TRBJ2-1, with TRBD1 matching 11 bases. The CDR3 length is 16 residues. V trimming: 0 bases; J trimming: 6 bases; junction bases outside the gene matches: 4. The germline V gene encodes CDR1 LGHDT and CDR2 YNNKEL (reference sequence). The CDR3: CASSQEGGQGGNEQFF. The CDR3 nucleotides read TGTGCCAGCAGCCAAGAAGGGGGACAGGGGGGCAATGAGCAGTTCTTC.

The gene calls are TRBV4-2 and TRBJ2-2; 13 bases fit TRBD2. V lost 0 bases and J lost 1; bases outside the gene matches: 2. Looked up from germline, CDR1 is LGHNA and CDR2 is YNFKEQ. The CDR3 length is 18 residues. The CDR3 region is CASSQELAGGENTGELFF. For the CDR3, the DNA is TGTGCCAGCAGCCAAGAACTAGCGGGAGGGGAGAACACCGGGGAGCTGTTTTTT.

V is TRBV7-2 and J is TRBJ2-1; 10 positions match TRBD2. The CDR3 is 12 amino acids. J was trimmed by 10 bases and V by 5 bases; bases with no gene match: 2. Germline V CDR1 and CDR2: SGHTA, FQGNSA. CDR3 protein: CASSRGLAEQFF. For the CDR3, the DNA is TGTGCCAGCAGCCGGGGACTAGCGGAGCAGTTCTTC.

V gene TRBV2 combines with J gene TRBJ2-1, with 10 bases that match TRBD2. Germline V gives CDR1 SNHLY, CDR2 FYNNEI. V was pared by 6 bases and J by 4 bases, with 6 bases of the junction left unmatched. The CDR3 consists of 15 residues. CDR3 residues: CASRAGTSAYNEQFF. The CDR3, as DNA: TGTGCCAGCAGAGCCGGGACTAGCGCGTACAATGAGCAGTTCTTC.

V and J are TRBV19 and TRBJ1-2; tentative D call: TRBD1 (5 bases). The CDR3 covers 14 residues. Germline-derived CDR1 and CDR2 are LNHDA and SQIVND (reference sequence). V was shortened by 0 bases and J by 2 bases, with 7 bases between the two germline ends. The DNA of the CDR3 is TGTGCCAGTAGTATAGAAAAGGGGAACTATGGCTACACCTTC. As protein: CASSIEKGNYGYTF.

Notes on this clone: One end of the junction does not line up with germline, which may come from a read error. The rearrangement joins TRBV24-1 to TRBJ2-1, with TRBD1 matching 10 bases. The CDR3 is made up of 16 amino acids. In germline, CDR1 is KGHDR, CDR2 SFDVKD. The CDR3 sequence: CATSDPGQGSFNEQFF. The CDR3 DNA sequence: TGTGCCACCAGTGATCCGGGACAGGGGTCCTTCAATGAGCAGTTCTTC.